These 7 T cell receptor beta chains originate from one sample sequenced in a study of a mutant IDH1 vaccine in newly diagnosed glioma. Generated by immunoSEQ multiplex PCR, the TCRdb table keeps only in-frame clones and is missing some. The sample contains about 62,000 clones, under 85% of which appear only once. The antigens for these receptors are not known. The time point: week 47, end of study. The vaccine gave 300 ug of a 20-mer mutant IDH1 peptide subcutaneously per dose. This specimen was PBMCs, taken from a glioma patient whose treatment included an IDH1 peptide vaccine. The source of these receptors is a man younger than 40 with glioma.

Of note for this clone: In the same sample, other DNA sequences code for this CDR3. The chain combines TRBV4-1 with TRBJ2-2, with D hard to call. Germline V gene lookup returns CDR1 MGHRA and CDR2 YSYEKL. The CDR3 extends over 15 amino acids. Trimming took 0 bases from V and 1 from J, leaving 6 bases between them. This CDR3 reads CASSQESGNTGELFF. The CDR3 nucleotides read TGCGCCAGCAGCCAAGAGTCAGGGAACACCGGGGAGCTGTTTTTT.

In nucleotides, the CDR3 is TGTGCCAGTAGTATTAACACGAACACTGAAGCTTTCTTT. It codes for CASSINTNTEAFF. The chain is built from TRBV19 and TRBJ1-1; no clear D. Between the trimmed V and J ends, which lost 3 bases and 1 base, there was a span of 6 bases. Germline V gene lookup returns CDR1 LNHDA and CDR2 SQIVND (reference sequence). The CDR3 contains 13 residues.

The rearrangement uses TRBV2 and TRBJ1-3; a weak D match, TRBD1 (5 bases). The CDR3 sequence is 15 residues long. V gave up 7 bases and J gave up 2 bases, with 15 bases separating them. CDR1 SNHLY and CDR2 FYNNEI come from the germline V gene. CDR3: CASNRIVGAGNTIYF. CDR3 coding DNA: TGTGCCAGCAACAGAATCGTAGGGGCTGGAAACACCATATATTTT.

This clone showed up just once. The chain is built from TRBV13 and TRBJ2-5; D possibly corresponds to TRBD2 (7 bases). The CDR3 sequence is 16 residues long. Germline V lookup: CDR1 PRHDT, CDR2 FYEKMQ (reference sequence). The germline V and J ends were trimmed by 3 bases and 0 bases, with 14 bases remaining between them. The CDR3 sequence is CASSFSLRGHQETQYF. CDR3 nucleotides: TGTGCCAGCAGCTTCTCGTTGCGGGGGCACCAAGAGACCCAGTACTTC. The full variable domain, with the rest looked up from reference TRBV13 and TRBJ2-5, is AAGVIQSPRHLIKEKRETATLKCYPIPRHDTVYWYQQGPGQDPQFLISFYEKMQSDKGSIPDRFSAQQFSDYHSELNMSSLELGDSALYFCASSFSLRGHQETQYFGPGTRLLVL.

Points on this clone: At the DNA level, this CDR3 is encoded by other sequences in the same sample as well. The V call is TRBV4-1, the J call TRBJ2-7; D gene uncertain. The CDR3 covers 15 residues. Germline V gene data show CDR1 as MGHRA and CDR2 as YSYEKL. V lost 3 bases and J 2 bases, leaving 14 bases between the germline ends. DNA of the CDR3: TGCGCCAGCAGCCATCCGGCCGGAAAAACCTACGAGCAGTACTTC. Encoded protein: CASSHPAGKTYEQYF.

The chain uses TRBV28 and TRBJ2-4, with TRBD2 matching 9 bases. The V and J ends lost 8 bases and 2 bases, in that order; junction bases with no gene match: 7. CDR3 length equals 15 residues. Germline CDR1 is MDHEN and CDR2 is SYDVKM. This CDR3 reads CASVERGVSKNIQYF. The DNA for the CDR3 is TGTGCCAGCGTTGAGCGGGGGGTTTCCAAAAACATTCAGTACTTC.

This chain uses TRBV6-5 with TRBJ1-4, with a tentative D call TRBD1 (5 bases). Per germline, CDR1 MNHEY and CDR2 SVGAGI. V lost 7 bases and J lost 7, with 13 bases in between. CDR3 length: 13 amino acids. The CDR3 here is CASTRGVGEKLFF. CDR3 bases: TGTGCCAGCACTCGAGGGGTGGGTGAAAAACTGTTTTTT.